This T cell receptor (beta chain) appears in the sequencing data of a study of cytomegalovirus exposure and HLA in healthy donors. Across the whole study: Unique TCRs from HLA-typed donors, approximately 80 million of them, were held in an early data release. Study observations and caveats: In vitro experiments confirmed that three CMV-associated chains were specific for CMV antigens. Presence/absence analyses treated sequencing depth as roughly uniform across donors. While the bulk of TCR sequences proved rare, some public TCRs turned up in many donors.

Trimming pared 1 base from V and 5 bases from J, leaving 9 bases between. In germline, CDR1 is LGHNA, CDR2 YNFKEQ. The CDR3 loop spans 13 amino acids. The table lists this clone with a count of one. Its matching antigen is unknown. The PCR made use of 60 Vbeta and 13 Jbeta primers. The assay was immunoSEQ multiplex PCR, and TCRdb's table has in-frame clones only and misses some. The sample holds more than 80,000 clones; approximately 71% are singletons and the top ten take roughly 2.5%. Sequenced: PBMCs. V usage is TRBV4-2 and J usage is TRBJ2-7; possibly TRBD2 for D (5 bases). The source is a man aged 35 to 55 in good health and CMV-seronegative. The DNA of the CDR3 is TGTGCCAGCAGCCAAGCCTCGGGGAACGAGCAGTACTTC. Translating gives CASSQASGNEQYF.